The source of this TCR beta chain is a study of blood T cell repertoires in COVID-19. The table came from immunoSEQ multiplex PCR; TCRdb's copy has only in-frame clones and leaves some out. The sample has some 520,000 clones; about 91% are singletons. The CDR3 sequence is 14 residues long. The V gene end was trimmed by 6 bases and the J gene end by 2 bases; junction bases not matched to a gene: 4. Germline CDR1 LNHDA, CDR2 SQIVND (reference sequence). This TCR was sampled from a man in his late teens or twenties with COVID-19, enrolled during active disease. This chain links TRBV19 with TRBJ1-5, with TRBD1 matching over 7 bases. Sequencing input: peripheral blood. The CDR3 region is CASSRDRGNQPQHF. The CDR3 coding sequence is TGTGCCAGTAGCAGAGACAGGGGCAATCAGCCCCAGCATTTT.